The T cell receptor (beta chain) described here comes from a study of early T cells in non-severe SARS-CoV-2 infection. Researchers attached unique molecular identifiers to individual cDNA molecules. TCRdb re-analysed the 5' RACE reads in MiXCR, keeping a single row per CDR3 protein. Of around 77,000 distinct CDR3 sequences listed, around 12% are singletons. Study-wide points: VDJdb matching, biased toward anti-spike CD8 responses, missed private and CD4 specificities.

CDR1 is MNHNS, CDR2 SASEGT, per germline. The V end lost 2 bases, the J end lost 4 bases, and 21 bases lay between the germline ends. This CDR3 is 18 amino acids long. This clonotype was seen a few times. Antigen: not known. This clonotype was obtained from an adult who was a healthcare worker with PCR-confirmed SARS-CoV-2 infection or an uninfected control (not recorded which). The donor label of this sample is uncertain. The chain carries TRBV6-1 and TRBJ2-1, with D possibly being TRBD1 or TRBD2 (5 bases each). The sequencing used whole blood, collected at baseline. CDR3 residues: CASSESDPGTDRYNEQFF. The CDR3 DNA follows: TGTGCCAGCAGTGAAAGTGACCCCGGGACCGACCGATACAATGAGCAGTTCTTC.